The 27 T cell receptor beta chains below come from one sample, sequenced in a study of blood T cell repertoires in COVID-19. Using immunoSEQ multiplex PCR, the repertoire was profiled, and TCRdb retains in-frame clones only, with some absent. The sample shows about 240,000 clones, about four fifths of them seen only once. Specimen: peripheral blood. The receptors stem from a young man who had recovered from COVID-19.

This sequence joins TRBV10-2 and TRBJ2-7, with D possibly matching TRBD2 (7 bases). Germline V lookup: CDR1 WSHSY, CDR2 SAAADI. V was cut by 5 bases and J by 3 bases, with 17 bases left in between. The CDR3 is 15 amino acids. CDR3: CASSPLAGAIYEQYF. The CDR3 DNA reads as TGCGCCAGCAGTCCCCTTGCGGGGGCTATCTACGAGCAGTACTTC.

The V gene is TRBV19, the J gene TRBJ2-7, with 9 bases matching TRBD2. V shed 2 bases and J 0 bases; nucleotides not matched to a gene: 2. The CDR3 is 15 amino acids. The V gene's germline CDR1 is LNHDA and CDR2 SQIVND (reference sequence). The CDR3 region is CASSILAGNSYEQYF. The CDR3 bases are TGTGCCAGTAGTATACTAGCGGGGAACTCCTACGAGCAGTACTTC.

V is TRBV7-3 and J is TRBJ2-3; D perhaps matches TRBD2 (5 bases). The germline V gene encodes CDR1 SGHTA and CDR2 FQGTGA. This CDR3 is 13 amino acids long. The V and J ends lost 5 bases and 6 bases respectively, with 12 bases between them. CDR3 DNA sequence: TGTGCCAGCAGCCCACTAGGGCGGGATACGCAGTATTTT. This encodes CASSPLGRDTQYF. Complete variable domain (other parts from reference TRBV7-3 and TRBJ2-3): GAGVSQTPSNKVTEKGKYVELRCDPISGHTALYWYRQSLGQGPEFLIYFQGTGAADDSGLPNDRFFAVRPEGSVSTLKIQRTERGDSAVYLCASSPLGRDTQYFGPGTRLTVL.

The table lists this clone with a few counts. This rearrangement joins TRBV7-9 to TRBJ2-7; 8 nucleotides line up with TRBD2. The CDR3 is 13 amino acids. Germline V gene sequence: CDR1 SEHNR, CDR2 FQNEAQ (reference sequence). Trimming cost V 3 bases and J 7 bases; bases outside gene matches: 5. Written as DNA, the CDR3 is TGTGCCAGCAGCTTCGGGGGGGCGAGGGAGCAGTACTTC. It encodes CASSFGGAREQYF.

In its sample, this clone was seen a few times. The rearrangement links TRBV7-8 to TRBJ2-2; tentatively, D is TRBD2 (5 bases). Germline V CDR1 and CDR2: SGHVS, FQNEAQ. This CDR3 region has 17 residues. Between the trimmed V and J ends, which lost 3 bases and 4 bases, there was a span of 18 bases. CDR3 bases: TGTGCCAGCAGCTTCGAGGGCCGACGAGGTGGCACCGGGGAGCTGTTTTTT. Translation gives CASSFEGRRGGTGELFF. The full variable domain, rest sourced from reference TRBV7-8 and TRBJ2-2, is GAGVSQSPRYKVAKRGQDVALRCDPISGHVSLFWYQQALGQGPEFLTYFQNEAQLDKSGLPSDRFFAERPEGSVSTLKIQRTQQEDSAVYLCASSFEGRRGGTGELFFGEGSRLTVL.

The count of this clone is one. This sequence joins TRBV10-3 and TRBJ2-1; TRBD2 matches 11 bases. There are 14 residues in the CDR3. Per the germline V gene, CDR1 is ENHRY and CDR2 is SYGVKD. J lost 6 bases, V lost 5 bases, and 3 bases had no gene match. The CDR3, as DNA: TGTGCCATCAGTCTAGCGGGGGGCGTCAATGAGCAGTTCTTC. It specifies CAISLAGGVNEQFF.

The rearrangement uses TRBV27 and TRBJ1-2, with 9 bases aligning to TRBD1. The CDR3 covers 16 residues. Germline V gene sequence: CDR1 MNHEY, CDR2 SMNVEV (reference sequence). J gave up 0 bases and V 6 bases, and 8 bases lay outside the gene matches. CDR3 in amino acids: CASSLNRQGANYGYTF. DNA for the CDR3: TGTGCCAGCAGCCTTAATCGACAGGGGGCTAACTATGGCTACACCTTC.

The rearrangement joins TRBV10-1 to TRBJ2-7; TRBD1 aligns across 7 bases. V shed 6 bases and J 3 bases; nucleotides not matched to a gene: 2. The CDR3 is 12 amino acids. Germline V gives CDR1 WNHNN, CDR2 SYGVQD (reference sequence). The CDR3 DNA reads TGCGCCAGCAGAGGGACAGTCTACGAGCAGTACGTC. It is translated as CASRGTVYEQYV.

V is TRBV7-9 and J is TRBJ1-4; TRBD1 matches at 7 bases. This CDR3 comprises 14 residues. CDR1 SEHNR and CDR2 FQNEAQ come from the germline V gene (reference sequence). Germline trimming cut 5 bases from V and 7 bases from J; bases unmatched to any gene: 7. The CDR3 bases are TGTGCCAGCAGCATCAGGGGGGTCAGTGAAAAACTGTTTTTT. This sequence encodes CASSIRGVSEKLFF.

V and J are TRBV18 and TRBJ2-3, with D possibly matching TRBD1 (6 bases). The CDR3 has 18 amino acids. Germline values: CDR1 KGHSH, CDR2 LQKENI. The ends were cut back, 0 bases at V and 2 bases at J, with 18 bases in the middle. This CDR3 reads CASSPPVKFAGDTDTQYF. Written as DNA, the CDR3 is TGTGCCAGCTCACCACCAGTCAAGTTTGCAGGGGACACAGATACGCAGTATTTT.

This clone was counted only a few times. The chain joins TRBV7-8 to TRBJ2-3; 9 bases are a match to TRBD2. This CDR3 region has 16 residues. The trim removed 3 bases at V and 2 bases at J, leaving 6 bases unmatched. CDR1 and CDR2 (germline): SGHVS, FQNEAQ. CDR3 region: CASSFGSGGNTDTQYF. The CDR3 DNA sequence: TGTGCCAGCAGCTTCGGGAGCGGGGGGAACACAGATACGCAGTATTTT.

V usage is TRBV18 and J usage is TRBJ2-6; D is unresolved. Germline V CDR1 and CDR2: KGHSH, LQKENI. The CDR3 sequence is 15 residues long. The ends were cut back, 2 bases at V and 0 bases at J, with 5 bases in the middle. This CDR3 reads CASSPDSSGANVLTF. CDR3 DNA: TGTGCCAGCTCACCAGATAGCTCTGGGGCCAACGTCCTGACTTTC.

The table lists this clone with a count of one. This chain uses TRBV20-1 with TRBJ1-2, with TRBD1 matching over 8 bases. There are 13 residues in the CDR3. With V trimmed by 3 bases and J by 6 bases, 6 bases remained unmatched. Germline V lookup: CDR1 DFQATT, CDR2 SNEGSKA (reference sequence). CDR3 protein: CSASYRTGNGYTF. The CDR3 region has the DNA TGCAGTGCTAGTTATCGGACAGGGAATGGCTACACCTTC.

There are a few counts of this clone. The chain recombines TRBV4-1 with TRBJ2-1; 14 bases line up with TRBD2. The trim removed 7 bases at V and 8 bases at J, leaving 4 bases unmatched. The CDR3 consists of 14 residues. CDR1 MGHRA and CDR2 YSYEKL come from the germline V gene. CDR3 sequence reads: CASTGLAGDDEQFF. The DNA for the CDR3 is TGCGCCAGCACGGGACTAGCGGGGGATGATGAGCAGTTCTTC.

This CDR3 is CASSGGLAGGLRETQYF. The CDR3 DNA follows: TGTGCCAGCAGCGGAGGACTAGCGGGGGGGCTACGGGAGACCCAGTACTTC. The chain uses TRBV7-2 and TRBJ2-5; 15 bases match TRBD2. The CDR3 is 17 amino acids. Trimming took 5 bases from V and 5 from J; bases not matched to a gene: 9. Per the germline V gene, CDR1 is SGHTA and CDR2 is FQGNSA. Together with reference TRBV7-2 and TRBJ2-5, the CDR3 gives the full variable domain: GAGVSQSPSNKVTEKGKDVELRCDPISGHTALYWYRQSLGQGLEFLIYFQGNSAPDKSGLPSDRFSAERTGGSVSTLTIQRTQQEDSAVYLCASSGGLAGGLRETQYFGPGTRLLVL.

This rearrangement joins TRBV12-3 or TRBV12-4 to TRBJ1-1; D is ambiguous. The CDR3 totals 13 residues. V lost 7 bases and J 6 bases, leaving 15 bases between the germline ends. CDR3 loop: CASTLTLGAEAFF. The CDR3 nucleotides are TGTGCCAGCACCTTGACCCTGGGAGCTGAAGCTTTCTTT.

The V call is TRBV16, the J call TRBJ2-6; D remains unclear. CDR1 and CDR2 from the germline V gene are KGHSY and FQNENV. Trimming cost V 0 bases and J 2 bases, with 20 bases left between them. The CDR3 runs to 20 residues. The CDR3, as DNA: TGTGCCAGCAGCCAATCGCCCGCAGGCCCTAAGTCTACTGGGGCCAACGTCCTGACTTTC. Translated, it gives CASSQSPAGPKSTGANVLTF. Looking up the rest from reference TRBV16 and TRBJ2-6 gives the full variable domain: GEEVAQTPKHLVRGEGQKAKLYCAPIKGHSYVFWYQQVLKNEFKFLISFQNENVFDETGMPKERFSAKCLPNSPCSLEIQATKLEDSAVYFCASSQSPAGPKSTGANVLTFGAGSRLTVL.

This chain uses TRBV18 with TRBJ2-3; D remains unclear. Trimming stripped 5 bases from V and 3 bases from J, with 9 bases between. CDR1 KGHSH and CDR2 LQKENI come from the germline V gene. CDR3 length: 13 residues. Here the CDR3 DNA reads TGTGCCAGCTCATCGGGTGGGACAGATACGCAGTATTTT. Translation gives CASSSGGTDTQYF.

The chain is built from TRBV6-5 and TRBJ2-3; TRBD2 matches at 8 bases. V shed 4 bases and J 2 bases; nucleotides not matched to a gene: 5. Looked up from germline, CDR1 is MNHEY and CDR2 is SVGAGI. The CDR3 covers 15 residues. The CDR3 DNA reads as TGTGCCAGCAGTTTATCTAGCGGGTACACAGATACGCAGTATTTT. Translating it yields CASSLSSGYTDTQYF.

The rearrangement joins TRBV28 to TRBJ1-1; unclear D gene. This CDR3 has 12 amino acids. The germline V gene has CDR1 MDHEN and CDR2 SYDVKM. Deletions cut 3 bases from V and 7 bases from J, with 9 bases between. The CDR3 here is CASSFNEVEAFF. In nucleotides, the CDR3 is TGTGCCAGCAGTTTTAACGAGGTTGAAGCTTTCTTT.

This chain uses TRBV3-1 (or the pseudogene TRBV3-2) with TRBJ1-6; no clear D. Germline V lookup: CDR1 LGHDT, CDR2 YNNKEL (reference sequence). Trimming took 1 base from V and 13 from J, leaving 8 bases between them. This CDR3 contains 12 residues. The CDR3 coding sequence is TGTGCCAGCAGCCAAGGCGGAGTGCCCCTCCACTTT. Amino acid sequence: CASSQGGVPLHF.

The CDR3 region has the DNA TGTGCCAGCAGTCTGGGAACGGGGTACAATGAGCAGTTCTTC. Translation: CASSLGTGYNEQFF. The chain joins TRBV27 to TRBJ2-1; D might be TRBD2 (5 bases). V gave up 5 bases and J gave up 4 bases, with 12 bases separating them. Germline V lookup: CDR1 MNHEY, CDR2 SMNVEV (reference sequence). The CDR3 length is 14 residues.

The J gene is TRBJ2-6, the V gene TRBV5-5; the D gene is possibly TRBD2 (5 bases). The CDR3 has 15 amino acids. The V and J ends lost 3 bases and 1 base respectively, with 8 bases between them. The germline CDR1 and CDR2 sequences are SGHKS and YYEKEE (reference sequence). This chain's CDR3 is CASSYGDSGANVLTF. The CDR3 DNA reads TGTGCCAGCAGCTACGGGGATTCTGGGGCCAACGTCCTGACTTTC. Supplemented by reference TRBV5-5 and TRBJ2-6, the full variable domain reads DAGVTQSPTHLIKTRGQQVTLRCSPISGHKSVSWYQQVLGQGPQFIFQYYEKEERGRGNFPDRFSARQFPNYSSELNVNALLLGDSALYLCASSYGDSGANVLTFGAGSRLTVL.

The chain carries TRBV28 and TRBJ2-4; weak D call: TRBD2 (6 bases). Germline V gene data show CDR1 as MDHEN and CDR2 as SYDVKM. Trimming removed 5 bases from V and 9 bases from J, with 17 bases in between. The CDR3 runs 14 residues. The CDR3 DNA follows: TGTGCCAGCAGTCTCCTTTCCGGGACTCTCATTCAGTACTTC. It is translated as CASSLLSGTLIQYF.

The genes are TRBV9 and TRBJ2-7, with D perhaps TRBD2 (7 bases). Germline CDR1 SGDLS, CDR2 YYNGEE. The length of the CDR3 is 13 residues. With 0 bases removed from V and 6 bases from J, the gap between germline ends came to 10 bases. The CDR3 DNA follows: TGTGCCAGCAGCGTAGCAGGGGAGGGCGAGCAGTACTTC. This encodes CASSVAGEGEQYF. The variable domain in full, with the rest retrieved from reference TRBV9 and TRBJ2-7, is DSGVTQTPKHLITATGQRVTLRCSPRSGDLSVYWYQQSLDQGLQFLIQYYNGEERAKGNILERFSAQQFPDLHSELNLSSLELGDSALYFCASSVAGEGEQYFGPGTRLTVT.

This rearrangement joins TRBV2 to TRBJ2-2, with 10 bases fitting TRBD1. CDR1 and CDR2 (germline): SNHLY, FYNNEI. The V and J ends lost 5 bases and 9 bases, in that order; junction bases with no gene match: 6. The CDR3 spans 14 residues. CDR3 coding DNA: TGTGCCAGCAGTCGGACAGGGGGGATACGGGAGCTGTTTTTT. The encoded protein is CASSRTGGIRELFF.

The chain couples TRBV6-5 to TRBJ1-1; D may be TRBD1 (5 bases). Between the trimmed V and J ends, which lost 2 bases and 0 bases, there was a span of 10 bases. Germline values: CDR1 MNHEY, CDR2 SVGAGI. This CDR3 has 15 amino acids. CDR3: CASSYGPGMNTEAFF. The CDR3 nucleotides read TGTGCCAGCAGTTACGGACCAGGGATGAACACTGAAGCTTTCTTT.